Below are 21 T cell receptor beta chains sequenced from a single sample in a study of cytomegalovirus exposure and HLA in healthy donors. Primers: 60 Vbeta forward and 13 Jbeta reverse. Repertoires were generated with immunoSEQ multiplex PCR, while TCRdb's copy carries only in-frame clones and drops some. The table has some 130,000 clones, around three quarters seen once. The sequenced sample consisted of PBMCs. The receptors were sampled from a woman aged 55 to 70 in good health and CMV-seropositive.

The V call is TRBV11-2, the J call TRBJ1-6, with 10 bases matching TRBD1. The V gene end was trimmed by 0 bases and the J gene end by 6 bases; junction bases not matched to a gene: 5. Germline assignment: CDR1 SGHAT and CDR2 FQNNGV. The CDR3 runs to 17 residues. This chain's CDR3 is CASSLEGTGVSNSPLHF. CDR3 sequence (DNA): TGTGCCAGCAGCTTAGAGGGGACAGGGGTGAGTAATTCACCCCTCCACTTT.

This clone was observed a few times. The chain has TRBV9 and TRBJ2-7, with TRBD1 matching over 8 bases. The CDR3 has 15 amino acids. The germline CDR1 and CDR2 sequences are SGDLS and YYNGEE. The ends lost 0 bases at V and 5 bases at J; junction bases unmatched: 7. The CDR3 is CASSVGQGPPNEQYF. CDR3 DNA sequence: TGTGCCAGCAGCGTAGGACAGGGGCCCCCCAACGAGCAGTACTTC.

The chain has TRBV9 and TRBJ1-5; TRBD1 aligns across 8 bases. Germline V gene data show CDR1 as SGDLS and CDR2 as YYNGEE. The CDR3 totals 14 residues. With 4 bases clipped from V and 1 base from J, the junction kept 1 base outside the gene matches. This CDR3 reads CASSTGGSNQPQHF. CDR3 sequence (DNA): TGTGCCAGCAGCACAGGGGGAAGCAATCAGCCCCAGCATTTT.

The chain is built from TRBV5-1 and TRBJ2-7; D possibly corresponds to TRBD2 (5 bases). V was clipped by 2 bases and J by 5 bases, with 8 bases between them. CDR1 and CDR2 (germline): SGHRS, YFSETQ. The CDR3 is 12 amino acids. This CDR3 is CASSFGGDEQYF. For the CDR3, the DNA is TGCGCCAGCAGCTTTGGAGGTGACGAGCAGTACTTC.

This clone was seen a handful of times. The chain couples TRBV10-1 to TRBJ2-5, with D uncertain. Trimming left V 2 bases short and J 2 bases short, with 6 bases between. The length of the CDR3 is 13 residues. In germline, CDR1 is WNHNN, CDR2 SYGVQD (reference sequence). CDR3 sequence (DNA): TGCGCCAGCAGTGAGGGGCAGCAAGAGACCCAGTACTTC. Translated, it gives CASSEGQQETQYF.

This clone has a handful of counts. The V gene is TRBV6-6, the J gene TRBJ2-3; D remains ambiguous. CDR1 is MNHNY and CDR2 is SVGAGI in the germline V gene (reference sequence). V dropped 5 bases and J dropped 0 bases, with 12 bases sitting between them. The CDR3 is made up of 15 amino acids. The CDR3 region has the DNA TGTGCCAGCAGTCCTTCCCCTTCTAGCACAGATACGCAGTATTTT. Amino acids: CASSPSPSSTDTQYF.

The V and J genes are TRBV7-6 and TRBJ1-2; D is unresolved. The CDR3 contains 16 residues. CDR1 is SGHVS and CDR2 is FNYEAQ in the germline V gene. Between the trimmed V and J ends, which lost 1 base and 1 base, there was a span of 13 bases. CDR3 coding DNA: TGTGCCAGCAGCTTAGAGGGAGAGGGATTTAACTATGGCTACACCTTC. It encodes CASSLEGEGFNYGYTF.

J is TRBJ2-5 and V is TRBV7-6; the D is unclear. The V end lost 5 bases, the J end lost 4 bases, and 8 bases lay between the germline ends. Per the germline V gene, CDR1 is SGHVS and CDR2 is FNYEAQ. The CDR3 loop spans 12 amino acids. CDR3 amino acids: CASSPMAETQYF. CDR3 bases: TGTGCCAGCAGCCCGATGGCAGAGACCCAGTACTTC.

The rearrangement joins TRBV27 to TRBJ1-2; D may be TRBD1 (6 bases). V was pared by 4 bases and J by 2 bases, with 11 bases between. This CDR3 region has 14 residues. CDR1 is MNHEY and CDR2 is SMNVEV in the germline V gene (reference sequence). The CDR3 DNA follows: TGTGCCAGCAGTTCGCGACAGGCCAACTATGGCTACACCTTC. This gives the protein CASSSRQANYGYTF.

The CDR3 nucleotides are TGTGCCAGTAAGGTCCCGGGACTCCAGAGGGAAGATGATGCGGAGCTGTTTTTT. Translation gives CASKVPGLQREDDAELFF. V and J are TRBV19 and TRBJ2-2; D is possibly TRBD2 (6 bases). This CDR3 has 18 residues. V was cut by 7 bases and J by 10 bases, with 31 bases left in between. From germline, CDR1 is LNHDA and CDR2 SQIVND (reference sequence).

The sample holds a few counts of this clone. The genes are TRBV9 and TRBJ1-1; 7 nucleotides agree with TRBD1. V trimming: 0 bases; J trimming: 1 base; junction bases outside the gene matches: 6. Germline CDR1 is SGDLS and CDR2 is YYNGEE. This CDR3 contains 16 residues. The CDR3 DNA is TGTGCCAGCAGCGTAGGGTCTAGGGGGCCGAACACTGAAGCTTTCTTT. It encodes CASSVGSRGPNTEAFF.

The CDR3 DNA follows: TGCGCCAGCAGCCCTATGACAGAAGCTAACTATGGCTACACCTTC. Translating it yields CASSPMTEANYGYTF. This sequence joins TRBV4-1 and TRBJ1-2, with D perhaps TRBD1 (5 bases). The CDR3 is made up of 15 amino acids. Germline V gives CDR1 MGHRA, CDR2 YSYEKL. Trimming stripped 4 bases from V and 0 bases from J, with 12 bases between.

The rearrangement links TRBV10-3 to TRBJ2-7; a weak D match, TRBD1 (6 bases). The CDR3 totals 12 residues. V dropped 10 bases and J dropped 2 bases, with 12 bases sitting between them. Per germline, CDR1 ENHRY and CDR2 SYGVKD. The CDR3, as DNA: TGTGCCACTTATCAGGGGACCTACGAGCAGTACTTC. Amino acid sequence: CATYQGTYEQYF.

This clone turned up a few times. This chain joins TRBV15 and TRBJ1-4; 7 bases align to TRBD1. The V gene end was trimmed by 1 base and the J gene end by 8 bases; junction bases not matched to a gene: 7. Germline V gene sequence: CDR1 LNHNV, CDR2 YYDKDF (reference sequence). There are 15 residues in the CDR3. The CDR3 reads CATSRARGLEEKLFF. CDR3 DNA sequence: TGTGCCACCAGCAGAGCGAGGGGGCTTGAAGAAAAACTGTTTTTT.

Points on this clone: Additional DNA sequences in this sample encode the identical CDR3. The chain joins TRBV5-6 to TRBJ2-5; D unclear. The germline gives CDR1 SGHDT, CDR2 YYEEEE. Trimming took off 1 base at V and 4 bases at J, with 2 bases between the two ends. The CDR3 runs 11 residues. The CDR3 protein is CASSLLETQYF. In DNA form, the CDR3 reads TGTGCCAGCAGCTTGCTAGAGACCCAGTACTTC.

Written as DNA, the CDR3 is TGCAGTGCGGACAGGGGAGATGGCTACACCTTC. This sequence encodes CSADRGDGYTF. The chain is built from TRBV20-1 and TRBJ1-2; 9 bases fit TRBD1. The CDR3 consists of 11 residues. The junction had 2 bases not matched to a gene; V was cut back by 6 bases and J by 6 bases. Germline V gene sequence: CDR1 DFQATT, CDR2 SNEGSKA (reference sequence).

As for this clone: The junction does not match germline at one end; this may be a read error. The chain combines TRBV7-9 with TRBJ2-1; 9 bases map to TRBD1. Germline V CDR1 and CDR2: SEHNR, FQNEAQ (reference sequence). This CDR3 region has 17 residues. The chain's CDR3 is CSSSREADRGIRGEQFF. The DNA for the CDR3 is TGTTCCAGCAGCAGGGAGGCCGACAGGGGGATCAGGGGCGAGCAGTTCTTC.

The chain is built from TRBV28 and TRBJ1-1, with D possibly being TRBD1 (5 bases). This CDR3 comprises 14 residues. Germline-derived CDR1 and CDR2 are MDHEN and SYDVKM. Trimming took off 4 bases at V and 0 bases at J, with 9 bases between the two ends. The CDR3 DNA reads as TGTGCCAGCAGTTCGACAGCTATGAACACTGAAGCTTTCTTT. Protein sequence: CASSSTAMNTEAFF.

The rearrangement joins TRBV18 to TRBJ1-1, with D possibly matching TRBD1 (5 bases). CDR1 and CDR2 (germline): KGHSH, LQKENI. V was clipped by 0 bases and J by 4 bases, with 12 bases between them. CDR3 length equals 15 residues. CDR3 amino acids: CASSPPDSRGTEAFF. The DNA of the CDR3 is TGTGCCAGCTCACCACCCGATTCTAGGGGCACTGAAGCTTTCTTT.

This clone occurred once. The gene calls are TRBV2 and TRBJ2-6; 10 positions match TRBD1. V was clipped by 0 bases and J by 4 bases; unmatched bases: 3. CDR3 length: 17 residues. Germline V gene data show CDR1 as SNHLY and CDR2 as FYNNEI. The CDR3 coding sequence is TGTGCCAGCAGTGAAGCCGGGACAGGGGAGGGGGCCAACGTCCTGACTTTC. It encodes CASSEAGTGEGANVLTF. The entire variable domain, with the rest obtained from reference TRBV2 and TRBJ2-6, is as follows: EPEVTQTPSHQVTQMGQEVILRCVPISNHLYFYWYRQILGQKVEFLVSFYNNEISEKSEIFDDQFSVERPDGSNFTLKIRSTKLEDSAMYFCASSEAGTGEGANVLTFGAGSRLTVL.

The chain links TRBV27 to TRBJ1-3, with TRBD1 matching over 10 bases. V was pared by 6 bases and J by 2 bases, with 1 base of the junction left unmatched. Germline-derived CDR1 and CDR2 are MNHEY and SMNVEV (reference sequence). This CDR3 spans 14 amino acids. For the CDR3, the DNA is TGTGCCAGCAGGGACAGGGGGACTGGAAACACCATATATTTT. It encodes CASRDRGTGNTIYF.